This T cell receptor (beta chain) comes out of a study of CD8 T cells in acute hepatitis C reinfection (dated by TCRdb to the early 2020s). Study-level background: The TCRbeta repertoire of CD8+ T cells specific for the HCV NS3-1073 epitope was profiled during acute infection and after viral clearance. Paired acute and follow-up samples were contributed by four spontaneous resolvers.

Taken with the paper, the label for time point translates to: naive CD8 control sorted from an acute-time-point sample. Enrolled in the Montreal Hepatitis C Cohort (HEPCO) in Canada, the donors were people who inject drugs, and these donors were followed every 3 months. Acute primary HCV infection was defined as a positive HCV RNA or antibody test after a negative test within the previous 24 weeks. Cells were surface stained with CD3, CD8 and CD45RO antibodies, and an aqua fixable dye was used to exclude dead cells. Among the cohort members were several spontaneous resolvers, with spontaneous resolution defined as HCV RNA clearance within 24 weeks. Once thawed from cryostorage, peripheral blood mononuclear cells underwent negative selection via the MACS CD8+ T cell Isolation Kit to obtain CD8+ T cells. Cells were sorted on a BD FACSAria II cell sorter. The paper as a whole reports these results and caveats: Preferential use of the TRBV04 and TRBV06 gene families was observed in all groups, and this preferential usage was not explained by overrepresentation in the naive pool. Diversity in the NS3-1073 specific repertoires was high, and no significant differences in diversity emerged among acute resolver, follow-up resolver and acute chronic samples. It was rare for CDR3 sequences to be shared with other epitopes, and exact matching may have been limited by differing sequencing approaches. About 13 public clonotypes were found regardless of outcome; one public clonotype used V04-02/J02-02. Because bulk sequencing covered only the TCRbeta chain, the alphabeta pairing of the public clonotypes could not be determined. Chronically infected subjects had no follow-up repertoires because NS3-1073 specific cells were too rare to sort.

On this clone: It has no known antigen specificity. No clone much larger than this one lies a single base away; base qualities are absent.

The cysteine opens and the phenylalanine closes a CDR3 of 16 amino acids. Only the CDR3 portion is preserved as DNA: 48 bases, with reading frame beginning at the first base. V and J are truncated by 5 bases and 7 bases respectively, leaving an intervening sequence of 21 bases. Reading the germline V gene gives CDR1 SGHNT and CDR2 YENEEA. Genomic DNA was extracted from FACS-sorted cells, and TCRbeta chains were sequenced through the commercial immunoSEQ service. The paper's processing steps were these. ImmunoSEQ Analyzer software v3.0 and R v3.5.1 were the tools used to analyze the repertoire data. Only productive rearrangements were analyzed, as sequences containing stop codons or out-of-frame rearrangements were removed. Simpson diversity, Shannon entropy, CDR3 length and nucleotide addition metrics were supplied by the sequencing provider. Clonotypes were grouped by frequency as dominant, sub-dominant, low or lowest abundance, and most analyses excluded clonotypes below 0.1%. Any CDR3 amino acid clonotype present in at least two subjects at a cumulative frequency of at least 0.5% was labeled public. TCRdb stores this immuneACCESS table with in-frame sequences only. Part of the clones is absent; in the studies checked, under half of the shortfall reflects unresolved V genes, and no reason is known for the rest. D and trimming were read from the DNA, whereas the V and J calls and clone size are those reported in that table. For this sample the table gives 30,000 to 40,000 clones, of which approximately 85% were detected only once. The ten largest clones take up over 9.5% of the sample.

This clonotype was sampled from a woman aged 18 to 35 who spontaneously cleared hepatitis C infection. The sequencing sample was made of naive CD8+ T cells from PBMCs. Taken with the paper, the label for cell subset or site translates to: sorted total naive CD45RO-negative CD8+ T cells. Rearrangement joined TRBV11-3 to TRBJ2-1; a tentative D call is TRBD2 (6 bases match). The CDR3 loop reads CASSQGAVPEGNEQFF. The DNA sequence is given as TGTGCCAGCAGCCAAGGGGCAGTTCCGGAGGGAAATGAGCAGTTCTTC.